This TCR beta chain was identified during a study of a mutant IDH1 vaccine in newly diagnosed glioma. The overall study: Patients arrived already treated with radiotherapy, temozolomide, or both, most having had both.

The assay was immunoSEQ multiplex PCR, and TCRdb's table has in-frame clones only and misses some. This sample yields tens of thousands of clones, of which 90% are seen a single time; around 20% belongs to the top ten. With regard to this clone: What it binds is unknown.

Between the trimmed V and J ends, which lost 4 bases and 2 bases, there was a span of 16 bases. Per the germline V gene, CDR1 is GTSNPN and CDR2 is SVGIG (reference sequence). The CDR3 loop spans 15 amino acids. Time point: week 11, during vaccination. Every single dose of the vaccine, 300 ug of mutant IDH1 20-mer peptide, came with topical imiquimod. This sequence joins TRBV30 and TRBJ2-3; no reliable D call. This receptor was taken from a man aged 18 to 30 with glioma. The sample consisted of PBMCs, taken from a glioma patient whose treatment included an IDH1 peptide vaccine. This chain's CDR3 is CAWTGEQHLTDTQYF. Here the CDR3 DNA reads TGTGCCTGGACCGGCGAGCAGCATCTCACAGATACGCAGTATTTT.